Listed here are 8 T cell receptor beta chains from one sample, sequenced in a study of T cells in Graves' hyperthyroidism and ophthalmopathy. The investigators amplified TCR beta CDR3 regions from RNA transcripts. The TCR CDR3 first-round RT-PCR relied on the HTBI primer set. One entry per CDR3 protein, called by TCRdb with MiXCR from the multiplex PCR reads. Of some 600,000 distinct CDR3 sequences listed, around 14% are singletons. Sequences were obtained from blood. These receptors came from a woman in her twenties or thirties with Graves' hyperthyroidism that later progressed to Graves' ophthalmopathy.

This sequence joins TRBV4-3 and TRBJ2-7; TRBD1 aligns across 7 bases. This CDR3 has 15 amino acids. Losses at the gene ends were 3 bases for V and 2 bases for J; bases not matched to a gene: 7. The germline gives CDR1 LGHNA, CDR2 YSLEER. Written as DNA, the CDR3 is TGCGCCAGCAGCCAGGCCCGGGACAGCCCCTACGAGCAGTACTTC. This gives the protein CASSQARDSPYEQYF.

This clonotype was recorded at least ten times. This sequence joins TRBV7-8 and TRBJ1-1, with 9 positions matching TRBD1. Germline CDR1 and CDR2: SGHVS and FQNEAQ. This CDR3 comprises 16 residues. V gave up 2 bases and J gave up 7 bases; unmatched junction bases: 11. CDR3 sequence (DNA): TGTGCCAGCAGCTTAAACCGGGACAGGGTTGGTAGTGAAGCTTTCTTT. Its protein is CASSLNRDRVGSEAFF.

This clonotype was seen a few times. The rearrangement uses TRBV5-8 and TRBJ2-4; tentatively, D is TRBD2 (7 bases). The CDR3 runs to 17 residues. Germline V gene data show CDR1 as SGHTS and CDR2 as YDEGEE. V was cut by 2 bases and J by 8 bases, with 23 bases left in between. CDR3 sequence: CASSFIRAVQGGDIQYF. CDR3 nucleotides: TGTGCCAGCAGCTTTATCAGGGCGGTCCAAGGGGGGGACATTCAGTACTTC.

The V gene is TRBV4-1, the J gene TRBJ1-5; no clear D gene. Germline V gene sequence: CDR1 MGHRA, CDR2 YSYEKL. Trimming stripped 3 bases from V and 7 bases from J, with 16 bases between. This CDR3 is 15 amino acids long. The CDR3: CASSQAVGGGQPQHF. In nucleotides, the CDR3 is TGCGCCAGCAGCCAGGCTGTGGGCGGTGGGCAGCCCCAGCATTTT.

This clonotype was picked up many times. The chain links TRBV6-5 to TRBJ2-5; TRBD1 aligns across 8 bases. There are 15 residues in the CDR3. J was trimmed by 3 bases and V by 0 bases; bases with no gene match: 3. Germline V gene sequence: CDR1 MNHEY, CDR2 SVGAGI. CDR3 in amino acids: CASSYSQGAEETQYF. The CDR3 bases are TGTGCCAGCAGTTACTCGCAGGGGGCGGAAGAGACCCAGTACTTC.

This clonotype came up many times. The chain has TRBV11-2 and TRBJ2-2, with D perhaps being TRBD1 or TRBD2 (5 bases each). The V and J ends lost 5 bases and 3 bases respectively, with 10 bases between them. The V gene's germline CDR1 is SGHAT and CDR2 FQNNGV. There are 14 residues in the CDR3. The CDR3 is CASSPGTYTGELFF. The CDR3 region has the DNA TGTGCCAGCAGCCCCGGGACGTACACCGGGGAGCTGTTTTTT.

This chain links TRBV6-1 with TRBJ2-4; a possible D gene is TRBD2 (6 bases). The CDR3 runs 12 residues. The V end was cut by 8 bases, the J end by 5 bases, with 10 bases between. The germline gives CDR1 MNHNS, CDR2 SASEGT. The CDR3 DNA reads TGTGCCAGCGGACTACAACAAAACATTCAGTACTTC. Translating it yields CASGLQQNIQYF.

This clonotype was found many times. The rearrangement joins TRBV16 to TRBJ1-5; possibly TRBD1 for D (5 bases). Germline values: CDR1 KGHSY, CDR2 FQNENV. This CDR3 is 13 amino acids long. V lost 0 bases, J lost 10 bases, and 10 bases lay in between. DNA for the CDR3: TGTGCCAGCAGCCAATCGAAAGACAGACCCCAGCATTTT. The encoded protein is CASSQSKDRPQHF.